This T cell receptor beta chain came from a study of blood T cells in healthy people across ages. CDR1 is GTSNPN and CDR2 is SVGIG in the germline V gene (reference sequence). This CDR3 spans 15 amino acids. With 6 bases removed from V and 4 bases from J, the gap between germline ends came to 19 bases. Broader study findings: Diversity estimates from one million T cells were considered underestimates.

As for this clonotype: The antigen remains unidentified. Possible read error: a much larger clone is one base away.

Using a J-beta primer mix together with a sample-barcoded 5' primer, a second PCR was run for about 6 to 12 cycles. TCRdb reprocessed the 5' RACE reads with MiXCR, giving one entry per CDR3 protein. The sample lists around 870,000 distinct CDR3 sequences; around 28% were seen once. This TCR was sampled from a woman older than 75 in good health. The sequenced sample consisted of blood. The rearrangement uses TRBV30 and TRBJ2-4; D is perhaps TRBD1 (6 bases). Written as DNA, the CDR3 is TGTGCCTGTCGAAATGGGCGACAGGAAAAAAACATTCAGTACTTC. Translated, it gives CACRNGRQEKNIQYF.